The 17 T cell receptor beta chains below all came from one sample that was sequenced in a study of blood T cells in healthy people across ages. Next came a second PCR, run for about 7 to 11 cycles, which used a sample-barcoded 5' primer along with a J-beta primer mix. One entry per CDR3 protein, called by TCRdb with MiXCR from the 5' RACE reads. This sample has approximately 1.5 million distinct CDR3 sequences, with approximately 32% found just once. Sample: blood. All receptors come from a woman aged 30 to 39 in good health.

This clonotype has more than one count but fewer than ten. The CDR3 DNA follows: TGTGCCAGCAGTCAGGGACTAGCGGGGTATTACAATGAGCAGTTCTTC. Its protein is CASSQGLAGYYNEQFF. This rearrangement joins TRBV12-3 or TRBV12-4 to TRBJ2-1, with 13 nucleotides matching TRBD2. The CDR3 is made up of 16 amino acids. Trimming at V came to 5 bases and at J to 4 bases, leaving 5 bases not matched to a gene.

The rearrangement joins TRBV27 to TRBJ1-4, with no clear D. Germline assignment: CDR1 MNHEY and CDR2 SMNVEV (reference sequence). Trimming stripped 0 bases from V and 3 bases from J, with 8 bases between. This CDR3 spans 15 amino acids. The CDR3 region has the DNA TGTGCCAGCAGTTTATCAGGTCGGCCTAATGAAAAACTGTTTTTT. It encodes CASSLSGRPNEKLFF.

This clonotype appeared a few times. This chain uses TRBV7-2 with TRBJ2-5, with 7 nucleotides matching TRBD1. The tail of the sequence fits TRBJ2-7 better, so the J call may be wrong. The CDR3 runs 15 residues. Germline CDR1 SGHTA, CDR2 FQGNSA. The CDR3 loop is CASSTRDSGLDEQYF. DNA for the CDR3: TGTGCCAGCAGCACCCGGGACAGTGGTTTGGACGAGCAGTACTTC.

This clonotype has ten or more counts. V usage is TRBV25-1 and J usage is TRBJ1-2; the match to TRBD1 covers 7 bases. Germline CDR1 MGHDK, CDR2 SYGVNS. Trimming at V came to 2 bases and at J to 4 bases, leaving 1 base not matched to a gene. The CDR3 loop spans 13 amino acids. The CDR3 nucleotides are TGTGCCAGCAGTGAACAGGGGGGCTATGGCTACACCTTC. Encoded protein: CASSEQGGYGYTF.

Notes on this clonotype: A read error is possible here, since a much larger clone lies one base away. The chain combines TRBV5-1 with TRBJ2-1; maybe TRBD2 (6 bases). This CDR3 region has 13 residues. Germline loops: CDR1 SGHRS, CDR2 YFSETQ. Trimming took off 6 bases at V and 5 bases at J, with 12 bases between the two ends. The CDR3 region is CASNFRGDNEQFF. The CDR3 nucleotides are TGCGCCAGCAACTTCCGCGGGGACAATGAGCAGTTCTTC.

For this clonotype: Being one base from a much bigger clone, this may be a read error. V usage is TRBV4-1 and J usage is TRBJ1-2; 9 bases are a match to TRBD1. CDR3 length equals 13 residues. Germline V gene lookup returns CDR1 MGHRA and CDR2 YSYEKL. Here the CDR3 reads CASSQGTGDGCTF. The DNA of the CDR3 is TGCGCCAGCAGCCAAGGGACAGGGGATGGCTGCACCTTC.

The chain links TRBV5-4 to TRBJ1-4, with 8 bases fitting TRBD1. V lost 4 bases, J lost 7 bases, and 9 bases stayed unmatched. The CDR3 has 15 amino acids. Germline V gene lookup returns CDR1 SGHNT and CDR2 YYREEE (reference sequence). The CDR3 loop reads CASSRKTGETEKLFF. CDR3 sequence (DNA): TGTGCCAGCAGCCGTAAGACAGGGGAGACTGAAAAACTGTTTTTT. Looking up the rest from reference TRBV5-4 and TRBJ1-4 gives the full variable domain: ETGVTQSPTHLIKTRGQQVTLRCSSQSGHNTVSWYQQALGQGPQFIFQYYREEENGRGNFPPRFSGLQFPNYSSELNVNALELDDSALYLCASSRKTGETEKLFFGSGTQLSVL.

This clonotype came up once. This sequence joins TRBV2 and TRBJ2-7; D tentatively reads TRBD1 or TRBD2 (5 bases each). With 4 bases removed from V and 2 bases from J, the gap between germline ends came to 21 bases. Germline-derived CDR1 and CDR2 are SNHLY and FYNNEI. This CDR3 is 17 amino acids long. CDR3 amino acids: CASSVGTRQSPPYEQYF. In nucleotides, the CDR3 is TGTGCCAGCAGTGTCGGGACCAGACAGAGCCCACCCTACGAGCAGTACTTC.

The chain joins TRBV12-3 or TRBV12-4 to TRBJ2-4, with a possible D match to TRBD1 (5 bases). V was cut by 3 bases and J by 4 bases, with 10 bases left in between. The length of the CDR3 is 14 residues. DNA of the CDR3: TGTGCCAGCAGTTTCTTGGGGCAGAAAAACATTCAGTACTTC. This encodes CASSFLGQKNIQYF.

The chain carries TRBV4-2 and TRBJ2-7; unclear D gene. Per germline, CDR1 LGHNA and CDR2 YNFKEQ. The V and J ends lost 1 base and 12 bases respectively, with 10 bases between them. This CDR3 region has 11 residues. The CDR3 DNA follows: TGTGCCAGCAGCCAAGGTGGGGTGTCGTACTTC. Amino acid sequence: CASSQGGVSYF.

The rearrangement links TRBV4-1 to TRBJ2-3, with a possible D match to TRBD2 (6 bases). Trimming stripped 0 bases from V and 2 bases from J, with 15 bases between. The CDR3 is 17 amino acids. Germline V gene data show CDR1 as MGHRA and CDR2 as YSYEKL. CDR3 amino acids: CASSQENPGANTDTQYF. The CDR3 DNA is TGCGCCAGCAGCCAAGAGAATCCGGGAGCGAACACAGATACGCAGTATTTT.

This clonotype turned up a few times. This chain joins TRBV9 and TRBJ2-3; TRBD1 might be the D (5 bases). Germline V lookup: CDR1 SGDLS, CDR2 YYNGEE. V gave up 3 bases and J gave up 0 bases, with 8 bases separating them. There are 14 residues in the CDR3. DNA of the CDR3: TGTGCCAGCAGCGGGACATTTAGCACAGATACGCAGTATTTT. Protein product: CASSGTFSTDTQYF.

Of note for this clonotype: A junction boundary mismatches the germline segment, possibly from a read error. The V and J genes are TRBV2 and TRBJ2-2; D gene unclear. The CDR3 totals 14 residues. From germline, CDR1 is SNHLY and CDR2 FYNNEI. The CDR3 here is CASTELTFDGELFF. In DNA form, the CDR3 reads TGTGCCAGCACTGAACTTACTTTCGACGGGGAGCTGTTTTTT.

The table lists this clonotype with many counts. V is TRBV20-1 and J is TRBJ2-7; 11 nucleotides line up with TRBD1. The ends lost 4 bases at V and 4 bases at J; junction bases unmatched: 3. The CDR3 has 13 residues. Germline lookup yields CDR1 DFQATT and CDR2 SNEGSKA (reference sequence). CDR3 nucleotides: TGCAGTGCTACGGACAGGGGGCCATACGAGCAGTACTTC. It specifies CSATDRGPYEQYF.

The chain combines TRBV27 with TRBJ1-2; D unresolved. Germline CDR1 MNHEY, CDR2 SMNVEV (reference sequence). The CDR3 is 12 residues long. Trimming took 1 base from V and 6 from J, leaving 6 bases between them. CDR3 nucleotide sequence: TGTGCCAGCAGTTTATATATGGATGGCTACACCTTC. Its translation is CASSLYMDGYTF.

A few counts support this clonotype. The rearrangement joins TRBV25-1 to TRBJ1-2; TRBD1 matches 10 bases. Germline V gene lookup returns CDR1 MGHDK and CDR2 SYGVNS. This CDR3 region has 13 residues. V lost 5 bases to trimming and J lost 7 bases; unmatched junction nucleotides: 4. CDR3 amino acids: CASSPWDRGGYTF. In DNA, the CDR3 is TGTGCCAGCAGTCCTTGGGACAGGGGTGGCTACACCTTC.

The CDR3 here is CASSNGGTGTDTQYF. The CDR3 coding sequence is TGTGCCAGCAGCAACGGCGGTACGGGCACAGATACGCAGTATTTT. This chain links TRBV7-9 with TRBJ2-3; no reliable D call. Germline V gives CDR1 SEHNR, CDR2 FQNEAQ (reference sequence). This CDR3 spans 15 amino acids. V lost 5 bases and J 1 base, leaving 13 bases between the germline ends.